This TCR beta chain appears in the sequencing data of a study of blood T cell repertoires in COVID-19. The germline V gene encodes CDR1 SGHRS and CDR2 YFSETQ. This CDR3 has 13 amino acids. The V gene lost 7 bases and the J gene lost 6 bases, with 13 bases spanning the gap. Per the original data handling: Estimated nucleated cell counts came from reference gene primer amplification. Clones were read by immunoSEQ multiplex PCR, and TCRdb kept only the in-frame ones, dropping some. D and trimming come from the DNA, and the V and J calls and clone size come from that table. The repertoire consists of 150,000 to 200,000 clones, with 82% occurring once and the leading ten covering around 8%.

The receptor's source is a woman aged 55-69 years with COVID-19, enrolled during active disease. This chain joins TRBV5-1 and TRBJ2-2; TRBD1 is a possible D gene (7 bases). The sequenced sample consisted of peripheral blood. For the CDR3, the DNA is TGCGCCAGCCAAACAGGGGAGGCCGGGGAGCTGTTTTTT. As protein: CASQTGEAGELFF.